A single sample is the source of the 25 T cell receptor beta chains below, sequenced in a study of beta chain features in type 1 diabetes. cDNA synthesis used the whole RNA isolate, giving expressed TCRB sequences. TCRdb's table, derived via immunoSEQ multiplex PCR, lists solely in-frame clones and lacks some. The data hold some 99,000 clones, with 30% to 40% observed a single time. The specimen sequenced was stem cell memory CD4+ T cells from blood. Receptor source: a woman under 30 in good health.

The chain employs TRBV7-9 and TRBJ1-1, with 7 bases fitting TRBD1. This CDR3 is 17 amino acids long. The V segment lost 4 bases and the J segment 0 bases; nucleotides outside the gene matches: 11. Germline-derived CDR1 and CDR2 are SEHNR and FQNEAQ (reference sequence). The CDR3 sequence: CASSSGQDRLMNTEAFF. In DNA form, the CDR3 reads TGTGCCAGCAGCTCCGGACAGGATAGACTTATGAACACTGAAGCTTTCTTT.

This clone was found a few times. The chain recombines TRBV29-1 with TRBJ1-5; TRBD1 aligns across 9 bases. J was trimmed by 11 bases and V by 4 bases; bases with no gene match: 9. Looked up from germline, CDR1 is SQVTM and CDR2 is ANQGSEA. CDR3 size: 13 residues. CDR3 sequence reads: CSVGQGGHAAQHF. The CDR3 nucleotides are TGCAGCGTTGGACAGGGGGGGCACGCAGCCCAGCATTTT.

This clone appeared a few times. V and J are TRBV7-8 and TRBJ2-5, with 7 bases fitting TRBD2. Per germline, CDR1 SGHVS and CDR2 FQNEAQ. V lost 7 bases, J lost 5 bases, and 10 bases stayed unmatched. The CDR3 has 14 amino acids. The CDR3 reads CASTPMAGEETQYF. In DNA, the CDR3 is TGTGCCAGCACCCCTATGGCGGGAGAGGAGACCCAGTACTTC.

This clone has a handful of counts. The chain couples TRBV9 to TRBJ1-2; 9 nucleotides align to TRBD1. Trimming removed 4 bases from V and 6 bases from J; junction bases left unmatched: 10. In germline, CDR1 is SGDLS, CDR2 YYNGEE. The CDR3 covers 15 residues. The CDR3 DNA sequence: TGTGCCAGCAGCCTATACCACAGGGGGCGAGATGGCTACACCTTC. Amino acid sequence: CASSLYHRGRDGYTF.

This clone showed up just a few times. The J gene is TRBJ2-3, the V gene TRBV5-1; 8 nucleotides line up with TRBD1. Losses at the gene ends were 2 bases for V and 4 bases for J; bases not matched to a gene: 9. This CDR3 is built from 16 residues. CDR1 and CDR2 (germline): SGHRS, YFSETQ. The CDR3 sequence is CASSFNLRQGPDTQYF. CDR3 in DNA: TGCGCCAGCAGCTTCAACCTTCGACAGGGGCCAGATACGCAGTATTTT.

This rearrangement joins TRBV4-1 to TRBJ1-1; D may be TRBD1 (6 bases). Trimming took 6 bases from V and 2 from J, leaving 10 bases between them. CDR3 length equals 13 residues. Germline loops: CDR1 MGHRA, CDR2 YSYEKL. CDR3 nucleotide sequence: TGCGCCAGCAGACAGACAGGTAACACTGAAGCTTTCTTT. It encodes CASRQTGNTEAFF.

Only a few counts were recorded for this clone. CDR3 bases: TGTGCCAGCAGCTTAGTTCAGGGCAGCTATGGCTACACCTTC. Amino acids: CASSLVQGSYGYTF. V is TRBV7-2 and J is TRBJ1-2; D is possibly TRBD1 (5 bases). Germline V CDR1 and CDR2: SGHTA, FQGNSA. The germline V and J ends were trimmed by 1 base and 4 bases, with 10 bases remaining between them. This CDR3 is built from 14 residues.

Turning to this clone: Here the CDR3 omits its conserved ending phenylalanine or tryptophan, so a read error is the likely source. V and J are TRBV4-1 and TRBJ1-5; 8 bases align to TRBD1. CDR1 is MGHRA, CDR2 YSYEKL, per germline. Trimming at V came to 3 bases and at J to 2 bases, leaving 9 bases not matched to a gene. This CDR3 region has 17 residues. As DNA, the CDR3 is TGCGCCAGCAGCCACCCCAACAGGGGGATGGGCAATCAGCCCCAGCATCTT. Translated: CASSHPNRGMGNQPQHL.

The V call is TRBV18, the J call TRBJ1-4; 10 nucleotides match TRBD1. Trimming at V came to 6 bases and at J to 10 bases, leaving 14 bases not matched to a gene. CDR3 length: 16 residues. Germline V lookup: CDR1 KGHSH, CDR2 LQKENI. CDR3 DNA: TGTGCCAGCTCCCCCCGGGACAGGGGACCGCAGGGAAAACTGTTTTTT. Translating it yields CASSPRDRGPQGKLFF.

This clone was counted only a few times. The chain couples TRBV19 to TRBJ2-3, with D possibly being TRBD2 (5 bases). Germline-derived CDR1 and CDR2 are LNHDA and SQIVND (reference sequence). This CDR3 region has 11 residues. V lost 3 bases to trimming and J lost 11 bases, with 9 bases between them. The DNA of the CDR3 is TGTGCCAGTAGTATTACTAGTAAGCAGTATTTT. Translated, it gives CASSITSKQYF.

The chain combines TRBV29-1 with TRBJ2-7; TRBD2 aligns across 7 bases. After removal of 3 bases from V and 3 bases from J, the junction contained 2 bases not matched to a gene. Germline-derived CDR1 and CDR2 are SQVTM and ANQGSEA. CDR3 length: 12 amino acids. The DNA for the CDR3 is TGCAGCGTTGAGGGCGGGGGCTACGAGCAGTACTTC. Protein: CSVEGGGYEQYF.

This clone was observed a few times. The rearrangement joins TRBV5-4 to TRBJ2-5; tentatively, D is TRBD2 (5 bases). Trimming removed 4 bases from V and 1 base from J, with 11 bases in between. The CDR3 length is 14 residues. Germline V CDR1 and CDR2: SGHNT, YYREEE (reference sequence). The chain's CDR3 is CASSTERLQETQYF. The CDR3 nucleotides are TGTGCCAGCAGCACCGAGCGGCTCCAAGAGACCCAGTACTTC.

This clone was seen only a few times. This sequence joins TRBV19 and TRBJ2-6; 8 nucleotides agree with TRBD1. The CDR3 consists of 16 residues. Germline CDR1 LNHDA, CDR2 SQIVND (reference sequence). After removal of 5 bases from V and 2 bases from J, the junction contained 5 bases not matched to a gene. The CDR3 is CASSVRTGPGANVLTF. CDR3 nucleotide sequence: TGTGCCAGTAGTGTTAGGACAGGGCCTGGGGCCAACGTCCTGACTTTC.

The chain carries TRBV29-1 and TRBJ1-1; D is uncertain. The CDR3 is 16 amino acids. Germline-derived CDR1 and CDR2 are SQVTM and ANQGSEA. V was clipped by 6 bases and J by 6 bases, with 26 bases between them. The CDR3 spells CSVKFLRRENIAEAFF. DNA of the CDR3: TGCAGCGTAAAATTCCTCAGACGGGAAAACATCGCTGAAGCTTTCTTT. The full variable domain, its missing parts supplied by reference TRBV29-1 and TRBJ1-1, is SAVISQKPSRDICQRGTSLTIQCQVDSQVTMMFWYRQQPGQSLTLIATANQGSEATYESGFVIDKFPISRPNLTFSTLTVSNMSPEDSSIYLCSVKFLRRENIAEAFFGQGTRLTVV.

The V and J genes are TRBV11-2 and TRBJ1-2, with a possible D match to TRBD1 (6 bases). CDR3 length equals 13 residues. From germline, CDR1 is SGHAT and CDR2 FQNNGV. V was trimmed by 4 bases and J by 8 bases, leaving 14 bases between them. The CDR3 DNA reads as TGTGCCAGCAGCTCGGGTGGGGGCGTGGGCTACACCTTC. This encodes CASSSGGGVGYTF.

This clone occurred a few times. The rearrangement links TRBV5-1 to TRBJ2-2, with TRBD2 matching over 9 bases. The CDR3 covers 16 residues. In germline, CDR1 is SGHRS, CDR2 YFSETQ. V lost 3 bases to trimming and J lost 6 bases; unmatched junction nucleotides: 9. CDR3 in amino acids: CASSSRGLAVAGELFF. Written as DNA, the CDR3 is TGCGCCAGCAGCTCCCGGGGACTAGCTGTGGCCGGGGAGCTGTTTTTT.

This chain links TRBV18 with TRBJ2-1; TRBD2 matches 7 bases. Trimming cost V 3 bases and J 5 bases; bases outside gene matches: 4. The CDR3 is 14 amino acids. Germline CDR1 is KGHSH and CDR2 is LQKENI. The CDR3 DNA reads TGTGCCAGCTCACCCCCGGGACTAAACAATGAGCAGTTCTTC. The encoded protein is CASSPPGLNNEQFF.

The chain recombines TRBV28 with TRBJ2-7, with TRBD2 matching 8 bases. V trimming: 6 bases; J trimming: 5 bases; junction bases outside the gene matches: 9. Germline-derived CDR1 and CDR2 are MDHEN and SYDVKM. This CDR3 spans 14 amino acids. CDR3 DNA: TGTGCCAGCAGAACAGCGGGAGTCCCCCACGAGCAGTACTTC. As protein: CASRTAGVPHEQYF.

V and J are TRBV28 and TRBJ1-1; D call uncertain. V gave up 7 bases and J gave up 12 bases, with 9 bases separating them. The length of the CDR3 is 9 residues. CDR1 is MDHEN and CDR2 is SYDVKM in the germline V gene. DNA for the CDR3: TGTGCCAGCACCCCGGGAACTTTCTTT. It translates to CASTPGTFF.

CDR3 nucleotide sequence: TGTGCCAGCAGCCGATCGGGACACCTCAACACTGAAGCTTTCTTT. Protein sequence: CASSRSGHLNTEAFF. This sequence joins TRBV7-9 and TRBJ1-1, with a tentative D call TRBD1 (6 bases). This CDR3 spans 15 amino acids. Germline V gene data show CDR1 as SEHNR and CDR2 as FQNEAQ (reference sequence). Trimming removed 5 bases from V and 2 bases from J, with 15 bases in between. Full variable domain (missing parts from reference TRBV7-9 and TRBJ1-1): DTGVSQNPRHKITKRGQNVTFRCDPISEHNRLYWYRQTLGQGPEFLTYFQNEAQLEKSRLLSDRFSAERPKGSFSTLEIQRTEQGDSAMYLCASSRSGHLNTEAFFGQGTRLTVV.

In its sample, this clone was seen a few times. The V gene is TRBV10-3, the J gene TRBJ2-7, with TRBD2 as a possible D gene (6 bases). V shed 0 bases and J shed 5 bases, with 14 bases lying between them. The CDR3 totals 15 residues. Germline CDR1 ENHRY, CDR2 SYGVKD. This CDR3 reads CAISESGREHNEQYF. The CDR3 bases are TGTGCCATCAGTGAGTCGGGACGGGAGCATAACGAGCAGTACTTC.

CDR3 nucleotides: TGTGCCAGCAGCTCGACAGCAGTCTCCTACGAGCAGTACTTC. It translates to CASSSTAVSYEQYF. The chain uses TRBV7-2 and TRBJ2-7; perhaps TRBD1 as D (5 bases). The CDR3 contains 14 residues. CDR1 and CDR2 (germline): SGHTA, FQGNSA. Trimming took 4 bases from V and 0 from J, leaving 10 bases between them.

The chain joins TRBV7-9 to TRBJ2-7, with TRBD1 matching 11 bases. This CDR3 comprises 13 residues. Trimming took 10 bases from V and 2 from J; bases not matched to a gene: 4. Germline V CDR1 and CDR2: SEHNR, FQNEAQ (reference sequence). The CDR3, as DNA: TGTGCCACCGGGACAGGGGGGACCTACGAGCAGTACTTC. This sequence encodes CATGTGGTYEQYF.

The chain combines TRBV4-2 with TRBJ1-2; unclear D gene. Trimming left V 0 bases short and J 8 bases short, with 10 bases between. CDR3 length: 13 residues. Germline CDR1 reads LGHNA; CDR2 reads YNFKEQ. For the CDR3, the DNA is TGTGCCAGCAGCCAAGATAGATCGAGCGGCTACACCTTC. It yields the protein CASSQDRSSGYTF.

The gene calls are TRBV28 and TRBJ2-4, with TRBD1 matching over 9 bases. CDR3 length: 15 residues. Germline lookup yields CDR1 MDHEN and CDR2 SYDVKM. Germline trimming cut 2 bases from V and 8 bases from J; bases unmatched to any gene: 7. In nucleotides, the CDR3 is TGTGCCAGCAGTTTAACCGGGACAGGGTGGTACATTCAGTACTTC. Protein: CASSLTGTGWYIQYF.